The rows below give T cell receptor beta chains drawn from one sample of a study of T-cell reconstitution after alpha-beta-depleted transplantation in children. Each CDR3 protein is one row after TCRdb ran MiXCR on the PCR reads. This table has 150,000 to 200,000 distinct CDR3 sequences, roughly 6.3% appearing once. The sample was PBMCs, taken before TCRalphabeta/CD19-depleted stem cell transplant. The receptors were gathered from a girl under two years old with combined immunodeficiency, due to receive a stem cell transplant. CDR3s include the opening cysteine and the closing phenylalanine or tryptophan.

j_call	v_call	cdr3_aa
TRBJ2-7	TRBV7-2	CASSLVGENYEQYF
TRBJ1-1	TRBV20-1	CSARDPLGFEAFF
TRBJ1-2	TRBV29-1	CSVTGGEGYTF
TRBJ2-7	TRBV20-1	CSAAGGQGSYEQYF
TRBJ2-7	TRBV28	CASSFPGYEQYF
TRBJ1-1	TRBV12-3/TRBV12-4	CASSIDRGTTEAFF
TRBJ1-5	TRBV11-3	CASSLVVGTSTSNQPQHF
TRBJ2-7	TRBV12-3/TRBV12-4	CASRDRHSYEQYF
TRBJ1-2	TRBV12-3/TRBV12-4	CASSIRQGTSEGYTF
TRBJ2-5	TRBV20-1	CSARGTSPGLQETQYF
TRBJ2-1	TRBV23-1	CASSVTEQFF
TRBJ2-5	TRBV20-1	CSATREAQYF
TRBJ2-7	TRBV7-9	CASSLLTGLYEQYF
TRBJ2-7	TRBV7-6	CASSAGGYEQYF
TRBJ2-1	TRBV29-1	CSVARLPGQPYNEQFF
TRBJ2-7	TRBV3-1	CASSQALGDDEQYF
TRBJ2-1	TRBV20-1	CSARNGSYNEQFF
TRBJ2-1	TRBV14	CASSPARTAKKTSSYNEQFF
TRBJ1-3	TRBV6-1	CASSIGPSGWNTIYF
TRBJ2-7	TRBV18	CASSPGSYEQYF
TRBJ1-5	TRBV7-8	CASSHEVGSNQPQHF
TRBJ2-1	TRBV20-1	CSARDWKRGGYNEQFF
TRBJ1-2	TRBV10-3	CAIRPPGLNYGYTF
TRBJ2-1	TRBV7-8	CASSPRWWGIYNEQFF
TRBJ2-1	TRBV12-3/TRBV12-4	CASRVAYNEQFF
TRBJ2-1	TRBV20-1	CSAPRGADGNEQFF
TRBJ1-1	TRBV18	CASSPFAQISNTEAFF
TRBJ2-2	TRBV5-1	CASSLAEAGAGTGELFF
TRBJ2-1	TRBV27	CASSLETSSYNEQFF
TRBJ1-6	TRBV25-1	CASSELISSESPLHF
TRBJ2-4	TRBV10-3	CAISVDGGFATPLAKNIQYF
TRBJ2-7	TRBV29-1	CSVSTGVRYEQYF
TRBJ2-1	TRBV6-2/TRBV6-3	CASSPRVYYNEQFF
TRBJ2-7	TRBV15	CATSGLGYEQYF
TRBJ2-1	TRBV12-3/TRBV12-4	CASAGTLFNEQFF
TRBJ2-1	TRBV20-1	CSARVLAGVDEQFF
TRBJ1-1	TRBV6-6	CASSYFYGGPDAEAFF
TRBJ2-3	TRBV10-3	CAISAVGATDTQYF
TRBJ2-3	TRBV4-2	CASSHRVLTQYF
TRBJ1-2	TRBV29-1	CSVTVGGAGYGYTF
TRBJ2-3	TRBV7-2	CASSLPPGYTQYF
TRBJ2-3	TRBV20-1	CSVTGTGGTDTQYF
TRBJ2-5	TRBV20-1	CSALVEETQYF
TRBJ1-5	TRBV6-5	CASSYRVGNQPQHF
TRBJ2-5	TRBV29-1	CSVKNAPSGETQYF
TRBJ2-2	TRBV2	CASQDSSPGPGELFF
TRBJ2-7	TRBV7-6	CASSSTSGEHYEQYF
TRBJ2-5	TRBV14	CASSHEDRGETQYF
TRBJ1-4	TRBV28	CASSLEGIYEKLFF
TRBJ2-7	TRBV6-2/TRBV6-3	CASSYGGEQYF
TRBJ2-1	TRBV27	CASSLGTGGGTLNEQFF
TRBJ1-4	TRBV5-6	CASSSPIQDEKLFF